This TCR beta chain was sequenced during a study of early T cells in non-severe SARS-CoV-2 infection. Study at large: Chains from this unsorted whole-blood bulk RNA could not be paired.

This clonotype has at least ten counts. The target antigen is unknown. The library protocol tagged individual cDNA molecules with unique molecular identifiers. Using its own MiXCR run on the 5' RACE reads, TCRdb lists one record per CDR3 protein. The sample includes approximately 99,000 distinct CDR3 sequences, roughly 12% of them seen just once. Whole-study findings and limits: VDJdb matching, biased toward anti-spike CD8 responses, missed private and CD4 specificities.

Germline assignment: CDR1 SGHDN and CDR2 FVKESK. CDR3 length: 16 amino acids. The junction had 11 bases not matched to a gene; V was cut back by 6 bases and J by 2 bases. This receptor was taken from an adult who was a healthcare worker with PCR-confirmed SARS-CoV-2 infection or an uninfected control (not recorded which). Sequencing was carried out using whole blood. The rearrangement joins TRBV14 to TRBJ2-5; the match to TRBD1 covers 8 bases. CDR3 bases: TGTGCCAGCAGTCAAACGGGCAGGGGGCGACAAGAGACCCAGTACTTC. Amino acids: CASSQTGRGRQETQYF.